This TCR beta chain was obtained from a study of T cells in Graves' hyperthyroidism and ophthalmopathy. As for the study in general: Pretreatment peripheral blood was obtained at initial diagnosis.

Newly diagnosed hyperthyroidism, duration under 2 months, in patients aged 18 to 65. TCR beta CDR3 region amplification was performed from RNA transcripts. Primed by the HTBI set, a first-round RT-PCR was run on the TCR CDR3. TCRdb reprocessed the multiplex PCR reads via MiXCR and lists one record per CDR3 protein. The table has about 690,000 distinct CDR3 sequences, around 15% seen once. The V segment lost 3 bases and the J segment 4 bases; nucleotides outside the gene matches: 6. The CDR3 loop spans 13 amino acids. Germline V gene lookup returns CDR1 DFQATT and CDR2 SNEGSKA (reference sequence). The study's findings and limits: Blood also carried most thyroid clonotypes expanded above 0.001. Ophthalmopathy was told apart from stable hyperthyroidism by a 13 V-J model.

At least ten counts were recorded for this clonotype. Its antigen is unknown. This receptor was obtained from a man in his fifties or sixties with Graves' hyperthyroidism. The sequencing input was blood. J is TRBJ2-7 and V is TRBV20-1; 7 bases are shared with TRBD1. The CDR3 DNA is TGCAGTGCTAGCGGGACAGAGCCTTACGAGCAGTACTTC. Translating gives CSASGTEPYEQYF.